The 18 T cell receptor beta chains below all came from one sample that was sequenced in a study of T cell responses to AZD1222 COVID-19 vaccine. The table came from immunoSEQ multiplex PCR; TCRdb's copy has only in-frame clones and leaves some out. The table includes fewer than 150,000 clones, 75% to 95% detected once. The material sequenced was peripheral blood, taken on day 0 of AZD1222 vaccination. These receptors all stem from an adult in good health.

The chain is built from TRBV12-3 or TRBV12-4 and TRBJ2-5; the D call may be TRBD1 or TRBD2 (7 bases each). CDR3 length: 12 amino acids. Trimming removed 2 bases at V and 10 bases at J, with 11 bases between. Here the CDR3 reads CASSLPGGGQYF. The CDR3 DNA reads TGTGCCAGCAGTTTACCAGGGGGGGGCCAGTACTTC.

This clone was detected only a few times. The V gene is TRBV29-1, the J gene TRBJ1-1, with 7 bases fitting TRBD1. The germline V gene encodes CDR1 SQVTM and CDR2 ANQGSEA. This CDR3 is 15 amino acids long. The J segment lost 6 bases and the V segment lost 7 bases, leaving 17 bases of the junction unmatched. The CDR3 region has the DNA TGCAGCGCAGGGGGAGCGAGCCCCCGTCAACCTGAAGCTTTCTTT. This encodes CSAGGASPRQPEAFF.

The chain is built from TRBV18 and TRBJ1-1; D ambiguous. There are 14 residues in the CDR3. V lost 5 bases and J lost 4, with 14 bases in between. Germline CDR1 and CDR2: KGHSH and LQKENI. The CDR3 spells CASSTDRKSTEAFF. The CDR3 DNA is TGTGCCAGCTCAACGGACCGTAAGAGCACTGAAGCTTTCTTT.

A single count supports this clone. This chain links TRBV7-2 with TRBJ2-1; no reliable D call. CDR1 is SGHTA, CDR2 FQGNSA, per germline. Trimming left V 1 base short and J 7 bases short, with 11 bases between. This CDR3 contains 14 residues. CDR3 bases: TGTGCCAGCAGCTTAGATAGGCCCGGGAATGAGCAGTTCTTC. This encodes CASSLDRPGNEQFF. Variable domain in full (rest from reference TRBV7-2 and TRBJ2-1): GAGVSQSPSNKVTEKGKDVELRCDPISGHTALYWYRQSLGQGLEFLIYFQGNSAPDKSGLPSDRFSAERTGGSVSTLTIQRTQQEDSAVYLCASSLDRPGNEQFFGPGTRLTVL.

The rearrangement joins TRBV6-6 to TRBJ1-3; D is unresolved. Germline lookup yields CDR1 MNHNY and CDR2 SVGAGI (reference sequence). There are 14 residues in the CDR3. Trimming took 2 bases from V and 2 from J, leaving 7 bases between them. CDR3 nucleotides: TGTGCCAGCAGTTACGACGGGACTGGAAACACCATATATTTT. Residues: CASSYDGTGNTIYF.

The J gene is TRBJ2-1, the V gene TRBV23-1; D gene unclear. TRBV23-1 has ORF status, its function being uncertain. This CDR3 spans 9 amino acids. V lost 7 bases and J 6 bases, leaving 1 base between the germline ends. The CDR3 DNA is TGCGCCAGCATCAATGAGCAGTTCTTC. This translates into CASINEQFF.

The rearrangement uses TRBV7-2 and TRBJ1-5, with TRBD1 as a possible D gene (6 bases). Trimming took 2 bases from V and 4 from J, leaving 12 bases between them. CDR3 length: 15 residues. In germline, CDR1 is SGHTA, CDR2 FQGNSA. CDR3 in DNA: TGTGCCAGCAGCTTACAACCAGGGGAGAATCAGCCCCAGCATTTT. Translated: CASSLQPGENQPQHF. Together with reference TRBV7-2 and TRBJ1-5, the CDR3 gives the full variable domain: GAGVSQSPSNKVTEKGKDVELRCDPISGHTALYWYRQSLGQGLEFLIYFQGNSAPDKSGLPSDRFSAERTGGSVSTLTIQRTQQEDSAVYLCASSLQPGENQPQHFGDGTRLSIL.

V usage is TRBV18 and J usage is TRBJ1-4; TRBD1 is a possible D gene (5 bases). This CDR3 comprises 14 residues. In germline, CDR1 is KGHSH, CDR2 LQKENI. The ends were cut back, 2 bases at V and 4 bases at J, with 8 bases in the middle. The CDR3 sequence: CASSPGQSNEKLFF. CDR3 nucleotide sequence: TGTGCCAGCTCACCAGGACAAAGTAATGAAAAACTGTTTTTT.

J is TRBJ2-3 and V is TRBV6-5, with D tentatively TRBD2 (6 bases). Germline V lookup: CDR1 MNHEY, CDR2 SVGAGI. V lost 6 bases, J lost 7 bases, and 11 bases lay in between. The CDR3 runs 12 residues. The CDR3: CASRGGLYTQYF. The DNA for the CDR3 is TGTGCCAGCAGGGGAGGACTTTATACGCAGTATTTT.

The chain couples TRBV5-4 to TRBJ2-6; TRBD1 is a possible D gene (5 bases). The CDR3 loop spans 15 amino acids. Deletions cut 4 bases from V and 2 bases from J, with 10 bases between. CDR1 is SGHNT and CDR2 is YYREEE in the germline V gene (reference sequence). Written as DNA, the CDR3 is TGTGCCAGCAGCCGCCAGGGTCCTGGGGCCAACGTCCTGACTTTC. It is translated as CASSRQGPGANVLTF.

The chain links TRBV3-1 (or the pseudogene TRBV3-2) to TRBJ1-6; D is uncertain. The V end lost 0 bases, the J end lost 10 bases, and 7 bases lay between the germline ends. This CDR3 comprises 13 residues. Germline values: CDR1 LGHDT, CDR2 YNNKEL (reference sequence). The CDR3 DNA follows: TGTGCCAGCAGCCAAGATGCAGACTCACCCCTCCACTTT. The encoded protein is CASSQDADSPLHF.

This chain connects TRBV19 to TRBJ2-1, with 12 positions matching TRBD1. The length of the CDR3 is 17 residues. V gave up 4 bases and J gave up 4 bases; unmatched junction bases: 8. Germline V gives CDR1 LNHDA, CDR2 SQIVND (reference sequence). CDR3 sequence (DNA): TGTGCCAGTAGTAGGACCGGGACAGGGGGCGCGTACAATGAGCAGTTCTTC. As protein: CASSRTGTGGAYNEQFF.

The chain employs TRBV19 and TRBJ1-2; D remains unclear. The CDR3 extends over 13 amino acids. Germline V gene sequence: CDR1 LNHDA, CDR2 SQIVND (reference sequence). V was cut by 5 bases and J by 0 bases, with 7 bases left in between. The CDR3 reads CASSASTNYGYTF. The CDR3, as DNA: TGTGCCAGTAGTGCCAGCACTAACTATGGCTACACCTTC.

The CDR3 nucleotides read TGTGCCTGGAGTGTCGGCCTCGGGGAGACCCAGTACTTC. It encodes CAWSVGLGETQYF. The chain employs TRBV30 and TRBJ2-5; no clear D gene. V lost 0 bases and J 5 bases, leaving 10 bases between the germline ends. The CDR3 extends over 13 amino acids. Per the germline V gene, CDR1 is GTSNPN and CDR2 is SVGIG (reference sequence).

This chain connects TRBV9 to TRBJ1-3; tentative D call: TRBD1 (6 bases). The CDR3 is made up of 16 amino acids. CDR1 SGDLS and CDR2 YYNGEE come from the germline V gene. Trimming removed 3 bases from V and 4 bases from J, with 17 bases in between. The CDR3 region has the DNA TGTGCCAGCAGCGAGAGTCCAGGGGAAAGCGGAAACACCATATATTTT. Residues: CASSESPGESGNTIYF.

The CDR3 coding sequence is TGTGCCAGCAGCCCTCCCGGGGCTAGCTCCTATGAGCAGTTCTTC. Translation gives CASSPPGASSYEQFF. The chain employs TRBV5-4 and TRBJ2-1; TRBD1 or TRBD2 may be the D gene (5 bases each). From germline, CDR1 is SGHNT and CDR2 YYREEE (reference sequence). Trimming pared 4 bases from V and 8 bases from J, leaving 19 bases between. The CDR3 totals 15 residues. The entire variable domain, with the rest obtained from reference TRBV5-4 and TRBJ2-1, is as follows: ETGVTQSPTHLIKTRGQQVTLRCSSQSGHNTVSWYQQALGQGPQFIFQYYREEENGRGNFPPRFSGLQFPNYSSELNVNALELDDSALYLCASSPPGASSYEQFFGPGTRLTVL.

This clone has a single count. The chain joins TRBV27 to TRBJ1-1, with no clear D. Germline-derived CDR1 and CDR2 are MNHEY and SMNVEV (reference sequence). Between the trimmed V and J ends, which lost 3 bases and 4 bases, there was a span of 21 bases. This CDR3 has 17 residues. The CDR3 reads CASSFQVRGRYVTEAFF. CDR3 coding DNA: TGTGCCAGCAGTTTTCAGGTACGCGGGAGATACGTCACTGAAGCTTTCTTT.

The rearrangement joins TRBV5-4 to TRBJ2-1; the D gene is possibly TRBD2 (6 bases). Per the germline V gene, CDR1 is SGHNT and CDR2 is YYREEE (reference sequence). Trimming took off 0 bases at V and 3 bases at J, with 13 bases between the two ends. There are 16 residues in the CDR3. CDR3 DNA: TGTGCCAGCAGCTTGGCCCAACGGGAGTACTACAATGAGCAGTTCTTC. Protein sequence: CASSLAQREYYNEQFF.